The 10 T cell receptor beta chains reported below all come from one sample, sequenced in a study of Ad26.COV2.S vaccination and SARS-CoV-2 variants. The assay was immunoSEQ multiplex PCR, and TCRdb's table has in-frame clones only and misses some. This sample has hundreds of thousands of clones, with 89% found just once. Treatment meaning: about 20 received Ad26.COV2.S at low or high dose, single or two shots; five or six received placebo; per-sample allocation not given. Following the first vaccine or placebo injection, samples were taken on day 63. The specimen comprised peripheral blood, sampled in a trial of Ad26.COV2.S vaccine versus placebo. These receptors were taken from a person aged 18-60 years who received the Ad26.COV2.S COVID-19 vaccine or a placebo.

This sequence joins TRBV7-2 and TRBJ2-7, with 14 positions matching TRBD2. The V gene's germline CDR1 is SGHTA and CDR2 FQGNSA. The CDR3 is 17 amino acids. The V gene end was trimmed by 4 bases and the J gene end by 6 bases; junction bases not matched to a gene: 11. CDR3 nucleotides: TGTGCCAGCAGCTCCCCTGGTATAGGGACTAGCGGGAGCGAGCAGTACGTC. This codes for CASSSPGIGTSGSEQYV.

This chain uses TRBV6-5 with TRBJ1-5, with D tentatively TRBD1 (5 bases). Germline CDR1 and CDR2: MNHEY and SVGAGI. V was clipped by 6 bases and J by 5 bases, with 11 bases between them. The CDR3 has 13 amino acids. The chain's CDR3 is CASRPGSHQPQHF. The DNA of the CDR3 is TGTGCCAGCAGGCCAGGGTCTCATCAGCCCCAGCATTTT.

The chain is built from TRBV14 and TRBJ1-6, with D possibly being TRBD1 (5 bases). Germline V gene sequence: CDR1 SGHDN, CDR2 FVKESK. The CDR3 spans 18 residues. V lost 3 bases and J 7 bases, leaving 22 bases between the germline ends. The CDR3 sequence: CASSHFPPGGGRNSPLHF. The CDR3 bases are TGTGCCAGCAGCCATTTTCCCCCTGGGGGAGGACGGAATTCACCCCTCCACTTT. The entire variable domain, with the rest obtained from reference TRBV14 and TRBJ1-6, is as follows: EAGVTQFPSHSVIEKGQTVTLRCDPISGHDNLYWYRRVMGKEIKFLLHFVKESKQDESGMPNNRFLAERTGGTYSTLKVQPAELEDSGVYFCASSHFPPGGGRNSPLHFGNGTRLTVT.

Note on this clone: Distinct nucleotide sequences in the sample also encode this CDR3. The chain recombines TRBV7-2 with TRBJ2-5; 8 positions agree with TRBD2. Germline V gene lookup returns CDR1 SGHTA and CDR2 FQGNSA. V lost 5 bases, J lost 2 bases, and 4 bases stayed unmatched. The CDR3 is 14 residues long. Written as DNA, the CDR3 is TGTGCCAGCAGCCAGAGCGGGGGTCAAGAGACCCAGTACTTC. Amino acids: CASSQSGGQETQYF.

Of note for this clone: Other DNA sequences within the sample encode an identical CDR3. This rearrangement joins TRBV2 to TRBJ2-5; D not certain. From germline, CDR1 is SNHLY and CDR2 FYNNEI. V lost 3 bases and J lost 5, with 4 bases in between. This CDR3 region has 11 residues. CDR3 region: CASSEGETQYF. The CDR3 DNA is TGTGCCAGCAGTGAGGGGGAGACCCAGTACTTC.

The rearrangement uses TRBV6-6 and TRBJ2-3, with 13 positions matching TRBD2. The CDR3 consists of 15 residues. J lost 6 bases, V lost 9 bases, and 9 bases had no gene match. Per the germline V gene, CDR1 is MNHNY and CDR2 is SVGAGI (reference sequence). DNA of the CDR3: TGTGCCAGTGATCGTGGACTAGCGGGAGTGGATACGCAGTATTTT. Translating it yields CASDRGLAGVDTQYF.

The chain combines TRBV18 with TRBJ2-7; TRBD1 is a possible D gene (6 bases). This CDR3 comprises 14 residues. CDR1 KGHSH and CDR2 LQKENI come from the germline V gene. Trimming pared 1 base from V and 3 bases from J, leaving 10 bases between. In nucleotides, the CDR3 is TGTGCCAGCTCACCACGGACAGAAGGCTACGAGCAGTACGTC. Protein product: CASSPRTEGYEQYV.

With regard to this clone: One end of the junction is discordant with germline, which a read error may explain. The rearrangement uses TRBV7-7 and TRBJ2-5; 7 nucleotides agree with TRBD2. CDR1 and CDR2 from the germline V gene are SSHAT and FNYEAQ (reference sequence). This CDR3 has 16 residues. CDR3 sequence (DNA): TGTGCTAGCAGCTTAAATCCGACGGGAGGTGGAGAGACCCAGTACTTC. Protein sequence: CASSLNPTGGGETQYF.

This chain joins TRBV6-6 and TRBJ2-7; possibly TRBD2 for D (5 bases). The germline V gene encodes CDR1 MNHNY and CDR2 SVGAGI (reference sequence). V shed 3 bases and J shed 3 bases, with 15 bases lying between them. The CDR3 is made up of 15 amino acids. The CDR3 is CASSYQGRARYEQYV. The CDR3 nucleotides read TGTGCCAGCAGTTATCAAGGGCGGGCCCGCTACGAGCAGTACGTC.

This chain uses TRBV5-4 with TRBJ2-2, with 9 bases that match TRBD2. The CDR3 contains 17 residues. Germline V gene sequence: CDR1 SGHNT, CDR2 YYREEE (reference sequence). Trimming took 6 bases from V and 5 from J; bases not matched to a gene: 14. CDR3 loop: CASTSYGGGALTGELFF. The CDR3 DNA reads TGTGCCAGCACCAGCTACGGCGGGGGGGCCCTGACCGGGGAGCTGTTTTTT.